These T cell receptor beta chains were read from a single sample in a study of blood T cell repertoires in COVID-19. The table came from immunoSEQ multiplex PCR; TCRdb's copy has only in-frame clones and leaves some out. The sample records under 150,000 clones, approximately 89% being singletons. The sequenced material came from peripheral blood. The origin of the receptors is a human donor in a cohort sampled during active COVID-19. Both conserved end residues are part of each CDR3. D genes are given only for firm matches. Some rows mark clone size as missing; the rest say once, few, many or name a class of expanded clone.

v_call	j_call	clone_size	d_call	cdr3_aa	cdr3_nt
TRBV4-1	TRBJ2-7	-	-	CASSQDDDPLGYYEQYF	TGCGCCAGCAGCCAAGATGATGACCCCCTGGGCTACTACGAGCAGTACTTC
TRBV10-3	TRBJ1-2	-	TRBD1	CAITPNGQGEGYTF	TGTGCCATCACCCCGAACGGACAGGGTGAAGGCTACACCTTC
TRBV13	TRBJ2-7	once	-	CASSLGAGGLYEQYF	TGTGCCAGCAGCTTAGGGGCCGGGGGGCTCTACGAGCAGTACTTC
TRBV2	TRBJ2-1	-	TRBD2	CASWRGAYNEQFF	TGTGCCAGCTGGCGGGGGGCTTACAATGAGCAGTTCTTC
TRBV9	TRBJ1-2	-	-	CASSVDAGNYGYTF	TGTGCCAGCAGCGTAGATGCAGGCAACTATGGCTACACCTTC
TRBV6-5	TRBJ1-4	-	TRBD1	CASRTGTGFSGKLFF	TGTGCCAGCAGGACCGGGACAGGGTTTTCCGGAAAACTGTTTTTT
TRBV7-9	TRBJ2-5	-	TRBD2	CASSEFGLAQETQYF	TGTGCCAGCAGCGAATTCGGACTAGCCCAAGAGACCCAGTACTTC
TRBV7-3	TRBJ2-2	-	TRBD1	CASSLTAGGIAGELFF	TGTGCCAGCAGCTTAACGGCAGGGGGAATCGCCGGGGAGCTGTTTTTT
TRBV6-5	TRBJ1-6	-	-	CASRGGTSPLHF	TGTGCCAGCAGAGGAGGGACCTCACCCCTCCACTTT
TRBV3-1/TRBV3-2	TRBJ1-3	once	-	CASSQAPRYSGNTIYF	TGTGCCAGCAGCCAAGCCCCCAGGTACTCTGGAAACACCATATATTTT
TRBV5-1	TRBJ2-1	-	TRBD1	CASSLSTGQSEQFF	TGCGCCAGCAGCCTATCGACAGGGCAGAGTGAGCAGTTCTTC
TRBV30	TRBJ2-5	-	-	CAWSEGGGLGETQYF	TGTGCCTGGAGTGAGGGCGGGGGCCTGGGGGAGACCCAGTACTTC
TRBV19	TRBJ1-3	-	-	CASSSDTISGNTIYF	TGTGCCAGTAGTTCCGATACAATCTCTGGAAACACCATATATTTT
TRBV18	TRBJ2-1	-	TRBD2	CASSPVGTSVDNEQFF	TGTGCCAGCTCCCCAGTGGGGACTAGCGTCGACAATGAGCAGTTCTTC
TRBV15	TRBJ2-5	-	-	CATSRGGGQETQYF	TGTGCCACCAGCAGAGGAGGGGGACAAGAGACCCAGTACTTC
TRBV29-1	TRBJ2-7	-	-	CSVVPTYAYEQYF	TGCAGCGTTGTGCCCACCTACGCCTACGAGCAGTACTTC
TRBV20-1	TRBJ1-1	-	-	CSARRQAEAFF	TGCAGTGCTAGGCGACAGGCGGAAGCTTTCTTT
TRBV7-2	TRBJ2-2	-	TRBD2	CASSLARGGGELFF	TGTGCCAGCAGCTTAGCGCGGGGAGGGGGGGAGCTGTTTTTT
TRBV20-1	TRBJ2-1	-	TRBD2	CSASNSGGDNEQFF	TGCAGTGCTAGTAATAGCGGGGGCGACAATGAGCAGTTCTTC
TRBV12-3/TRBV12-4	TRBJ1-2	once	-	CASSWSSDGYTF	TGTGCCAGCAGTTGGAGTAGCGATGGCTACACCTTC
TRBV4-1	TRBJ1-2	once	TRBD1	CASSPAGGGGYTF	TGCGCCAGCAGCCCAGCAGGGGGAGGTGGCTACACCTTC
TRBV12-3/TRBV12-4	TRBJ2-2	-	-	CASSPQGSGELFF	TGTGCCAGCAGTCCACAGGGATCCGGGGAGCTGTTTTTT
TRBV4-2	TRBJ1-2	once	-	CASSQDLLGAYGYTF	TGTGCCAGCAGCCAAGATCTCCTTGGGGCCTATGGCTACACCTTC
TRBV9	TRBJ2-2	-	-	CASSPGGRNTGELFF	TGTGCCAGCAGCCCTGGGGGGAGGAACACCGGGGAGCTGTTTTTT
TRBV3-1/TRBV3-2	TRBJ2-7	-	-	CASSHQTVPYEQYF	TGTGCCAGCAGCCACCAAACGGTACCCTACGAGCAGTACTTC
TRBV4-1	TRBJ2-2	-	-	CASSQDRGGPTGELFF	TGCGCCAGCAGCCAAGATAGGGGGGGGCCCACCGGGGAGCTGTTTTTT
TRBV27	TRBJ1-5	-	TRBD1	CASSPGQGNQPQHF	TGTGCCAGCAGTCCCGGACAGGGAAATCAGCCCCAGCATTTT
TRBV2	TRBJ2-7	once	-	CASYDPGEQYF	TGTGCCAGCTACGACCCCGGGGAGCAGTACTTC
TRBV15	TRBJ1-4	many	-	CATSRGGTTNEKLFF	TGTGCCACCAGCAGAGGAGGGACAACTAATGAAAAACTGTTTTTT
TRBV11-3	TRBJ2-7	-	-	CASSLADSEQYF	TGTGCCAGCAGCCTAGCGGACAGCGAGCAGTACTTC
TRBV7-9	TRBJ1-2	-	TRBD1	CASSLEGQGAPRYTF	TGTGCCAGCAGCTTAGAGGGACAGGGGGCCCCCCGCTACACCTTC
TRBV10-3	TRBJ1-4	-	-	CAISEGRQGEKLFF	TGTGCCATCAGCGAAGGACGTCAGGGGGAAAAACTGTTTTTT
TRBV5-1	TRBJ1-1	-	-	CASTPNPQFTEAFF	TGCGCCAGCACCCCTAACCCACAGTTCACTGAAGCTTTCTTT
TRBV7-8	TRBJ2-7	-	-	CASSPVAGPYEQYF	TGTGCCAGCAGCCCTGTGGCAGGTCCATACGAGCAGTACTTC
TRBV7-2	TRBJ2-7	-	TRBD2	CASSWRESQREQYF	TGTGCCAGCAGCTGGCGGGAGTCCCAGAGGGAGCAGTACTTC
TRBV2	TRBJ2-6	-	-	CASHPGWETGANVLTF	TGTGCCAGCCACCCGGGGTGGGAAACTGGGGCCAACGTCCTGACTTTC
TRBV30	TRBJ1-4	-	-	CAWRPPRGGGTNEKLFF	TGTGCCTGGAGACCCCCGAGGGGCGGAGGGACTAATGAAAAACTGTTTTTT
TRBV13	TRBJ1-4	-	-	CASSARYPPEGVRTNEKLFF	TGTGCCAGCAGCGCCCGATATCCTCCAGAGGGTGTGAGAACTAATGAAAAACTGTTTTTT
TRBV5-1	TRBJ2-4	-	-	CASSSLYPKNIQYF	TGCGCCAGCAGCTCTCTCTATCCCAAAAACATTCAGTACTTC
TRBV5-4	TRBJ2-5	-	TRBD2	CASSLSGGHQETQYF	TGTGCCAGCAGCTTGAGCGGGGGCCATCAAGAGACCCAGTACTTC
TRBV6-6	TRBJ2-1	-	-	CASSRDRGYPSSYNEQFF	TGTGCCAGCAGTCGGGACCGGGGGTATCCTAGCTCCTACAATGAGCAGTTCTTC
TRBV11-2	TRBJ1-2	-	TRBD1	CASSLGPGQGGEGYTF	TGTGCCAGCAGCTTAGGTCCGGGACAGGGGGGCGAGGGCTACACCTTC
TRBV7-8	TRBJ1-1	-	-	CASAAGLRRDTEAFF	TGTGCCAGCGCAGCGGGGCTCCGGAGGGACACTGAAGCTTTCTTT
TRBV30	TRBJ2-1	-	-	CAWSVQGGDNEQFF	TGTGCCTGGAGTGTACAGGGGGGGGACAATGAGCAGTTCTTC
TRBV5-1	TRBJ2-1	-	-	CASRIFSRGGDEQFF	TGCGCCAGCAGAATTTTCAGCCGGGGTGGCGATGAGCAGTTCTTC
TRBV29-1	TRBJ2-7	-	-	CSVNRESDEQYF	TGCAGCGTGAACAGGGAATCCGACGAGCAGTACTTC
TRBV30	TRBJ1-5	few	-	CAWSYTSNQPQHF	TGTGCCTGGAGTTACACTAGCAATCAGCCCCAGCATTTT
TRBV11-2	TRBJ2-7	-	TRBD1	CASSFTGTGHDEQYF	TGTGCCAGCAGCTTTACCGGGACAGGACATGACGAGCAGTACTTC
TRBV18	TRBJ2-1	-	-	CASSPPRSNYNEQFF	TGTGCCAGCTCACCACCGAGGAGCAACTACAATGAGCAGTTCTTC
TRBV2	TRBJ2-3	-	TRBD2	CASREGLAGGVTDTQYF	TGTGCCAGCAGGGAAGGGTTAGCGGGGGGAGTCACAGATACGCAGTATTTT
TRBV5-1	TRBJ2-1	-	-	CASSLVEPSYNEQFF	TGCGCCAGCAGCTTGGTAGAGCCTTCCTACAATGAGCAGTTCTTC
TRBV9	TRBJ1-1	-	TRBD1	CASSVRTGEAEAFF	TGTGCCAGCAGCGTGAGAACAGGGGAAGCTGAAGCTTTCTTT